This T cell receptor (beta chain) was sequenced in a study of cytomegalovirus exposure and HLA in healthy donors. The V and J ends lost 1 base and 0 bases respectively, with 12 bases between them. From germline, CDR1 is SGHTA and CDR2 FQGTGA. The CDR3 length is 17 residues. Each donor was nominally healthy when sampled (though unrecorded immune exposures were likely). Findings and limits, study-wide: In a later analysis, V- and J-gene trimming of beta chains associated with a DCLRE1C missense variant, replicated independently. Per a later analysis, 18,000 or so TCR beta sequences showed association with HLA alleles at 0.05 false discovery rate. The analysis excluded some indistinguishable V segments, including TRBV6-2 and TRBV6-3.

PCR was performed using 60 Vbeta and 13 Jbeta primers. Clones were sequenced by immunoSEQ multiplex PCR, and TCRdb holds only the in-frame ones, with some missing. The data contain about 160,000 clones, 70% to 80% of them seen just once; the ten biggest clones take up more than 9.5%. Of note for this clone: Its specificity is not known.

J is TRBJ2-2 and V is TRBV7-3; possibly TRBD2 for D (5 bases). Sequences were obtained from PBMCs. The sequence was collected from a man between 18 and 35 years old in good health and CMV-seropositive. The CDR3: CASSLRVSGANTGELFF. The CDR3 DNA follows: TGTGCCAGCAGCTTAAGGGTGTCCGGGGCGAACACCGGGGAGCTGTTTTTT.